Following are 19 T cell receptor beta chains from one sample sequenced in a study of metastatic and nonmetastatic thyroid tumors. TCRdb re-called the PCR reads via MiXCR. The sample includes about 9,400 clones, 30% to 40% of them seen just once. Prior to thyroid surgery, none of the patients had received any treatment. Sequencing was carried out using adjacent normal tissue. The receptor set was obtained from a female donor with papillary thyroid cancer or a benign thyroid nodule (not recorded which). Some clones in this sample may be carry-over from other donors' samples.

The chain combines TRBV10-2 with TRBJ2-7; D may be TRBD1 or TRBD2 (5 bases each). V dropped 7 bases and J dropped 7 bases, with 14 bases sitting between them. Germline CDR1 reads WSHSY; CDR2 reads SAAADI. The CDR3 is 12 amino acids. CDR3 in DNA: TGCGCCAGCACCCCGGGGAAGGGGGAGCAGTACTTC. Translated: CASTPGKGEQYF.

In the case of this clone: Germline and junction disagree at one end, which may indicate a read error. V is TRBV10-3 and J is TRBJ2-1; D gene unclear. Germline-derived CDR1 and CDR2 are ENHRY and SYGVKD. The length of the CDR3 is 12 residues. The DNA of the CDR3 is TGTGCCATCAGTGGGTCCTACGATGAGCGGTTCTTC. Residues: CAISGSYDERFF.

The count of this clone is one. V usage is TRBV11-2 and J usage is TRBJ2-1, with 8 bases fitting TRBD2. Germline-derived CDR1 and CDR2 are SGHAT and FQNNGV. CDR3 length equals 16 residues. Trimming removed 1 base from V and 5 bases from J; junction bases left unmatched: 7. CDR3 coding DNA: TGTGCCAGCAGCTTAGGGGGGACTAGTAGGAACAATGAGCAGTTCTTC. It is translated as CASSLGGTSRNNEQFF.

The J gene is TRBJ1-5, the V gene TRBV4-2, with a weak D call TRBD1 (6 bases). Trimming removed 2 bases from V and 2 bases from J, with 16 bases in between. The CDR3 is 17 residues long. CDR1 is LGHNA, CDR2 YNFKEQ, per germline. The DNA for the CDR3 is TGTGCCAGCAGCCAAAACAGGGTTAGGGGGGGCAATCAGCCCCAGCATTTT. This encodes CASSQNRVRGGNQPQHF.

With respect to this clone: This may come from a read error, since a much larger clone is one base off. This CDR3 is also generated by other DNA sequences in the sample. The chain combines TRBV27 with TRBJ2-5; TRBD2 matches at 11 bases. The CDR3 contains 17 residues. CDR1 MNHEY and CDR2 SMNVEV come from the germline V gene (reference sequence). Germline trimming cut 5 bases from V and 2 bases from J; bases unmatched to any gene: 10. The chain's CDR3 is CASSTRLAGPLQETQYF. The CDR3 bases are TGTGCCAGCAGTACCCGACTAGCGGGACCCCTTCAAGAGACCCAGTACTTC.

The chain couples TRBV5-1 to TRBJ1-1; 10 positions match TRBD1. V trimming: 2 bases; J trimming: 5 bases; junction bases outside the gene matches: 6. The CDR3 sequence is 15 residues long. CDR1 is SGHRS and CDR2 is YFSETQ in the germline V gene. Here the CDR3 DNA reads TGCGCCAGCAGCTTCCGGGACAGGGGTGGGACTGAAGCTTTCTTT. Translating it yields CASSFRDRGGTEAFF.

Concerning this clone: At one boundary the junction diverges from the germline segment, which might be a read error. This chain links TRBV11-3 with TRBJ2-7; 7 bases line up with TRBD2. The CDR3 sequence is 20 residues long. Germline loops: CDR1 SGHNT, CDR2 YENEEA. CDR3 in DNA: TGTGCCAGCGGCTTAGGGGAGAGCCTAGCGGTAGTGCCCGTTCCCTACGAGCAGTACTTC. Translated: CASGLGESLAVVPVPYEQYF.

This clone was detected only a few times. V gene TRBV11-1 combines with J gene TRBJ1-1; no reliable D call. Trimming took off 5 bases at V and 1 base at J, with 11 bases between the two ends. CDR1 and CDR2 from the germline V gene are SGHAT and FQDESV (reference sequence). CDR3 length equals 14 residues. The CDR3 loop reads CASSLHRQNTEAFF. In DNA, the CDR3 is TGTGCCAGCAGCCTACACCGACAGAACACTGAAGCTTTCTTT.

The genes are TRBV6-5 and TRBJ1-5; no definite D call. Germline loops: CDR1 MNHEY, CDR2 SVGAGI. This CDR3 region has 13 residues. Trimming cost V 3 bases and J 1 base, with 4 bases left between them. For the CDR3, the DNA is TGTGCCAGCAGTTATGAGAGCAATCAGCCCCAGCATTTT. Translated, it gives CASSYESNQPQHF.

This clone was seen only a few times. This may stem from a read error, because a much larger clone lies one nucleotide away. This chain connects TRBV2 to TRBJ2-7; 7 nucleotides match TRBD1. Germline loops: CDR1 SNHLY, CDR2 FYNNEI. The CDR3 is 12 residues long. J lost 5 bases, V lost 10 bases, and 8 bases had no gene match. The CDR3, as DNA: TGTGCCAATTCTTCCGGGACAGACGAGCAGTACTTC. Residues: CANSSGTDEQYF.

The chain employs TRBV28 and TRBJ2-5, with unresolved D. V was cut by 3 bases and J by 5 bases, with 19 bases left in between. There are 16 residues in the CDR3. Germline V gene sequence: CDR1 MDHEN, CDR2 SYDVKM. CDR3 bases: TGTGCCAGCAGTTTGCACACCCGTGCCTCCGAGGAGACCCAGTACTTC. It yields the protein CASSLHTRASEETQYF.

This clone was seen only a few times. The chain uses TRBV6-1 and TRBJ2-2; D could derive from TRBD1 or TRBD2 (5 bases each). V was trimmed by 7 bases and J by 8 bases, leaving 20 bases between them. The length of the CDR3 is 15 residues. Germline V gene sequence: CDR1 MNHNS, CDR2 SASEGT. CDR3 sequence reads: CASIRGVTTQGELFF. The CDR3 nucleotides are TGTGCCAGCATAAGGGGAGTTACTACCCAAGGGGAGCTGTTTTTT.

The chain combines TRBV5-1 with TRBJ2-2, with D possibly being TRBD2 (7 bases). V was clipped by 6 bases and J by 5 bases, with 20 bases between them. Germline-derived CDR1 and CDR2 are SGHRS and YFSETQ. The CDR3 sequence is 16 residues long. CDR3 residues: CASINDRGAWTGELFF. CDR3 nucleotide sequence: TGCGCCAGCATCAATGACCGGGGGGCATGGACCGGGGAGCTGTTTTTT.

The rearrangement links TRBV5-1 to TRBJ2-2; 11 bases align to TRBD1. Germline V lookup: CDR1 SGHRS, CDR2 YFSETQ. V lost 4 bases and J lost 5; bases outside the gene matches: 4. This CDR3 is 15 amino acids long. Here the CDR3 DNA reads TGCGCCAGCAGCGGCGGACAGGGGGCGACCGGGGAGCTGTTTTTT. It encodes CASSGGQGATGELFF.

Notes on this clone: Because it lacks the conserved phenylalanine or tryptophan at the end, this CDR3 is likely a read error. The chain joins TRBV5-6 to TRBJ1-1; the D gene is possibly TRBD1 (5 bases). CDR1 and CDR2 from the germline V gene are SGHDT and YYEEEE. CDR3 length: 15 residues. V shed 5 bases and J shed 5 bases, with 19 bases lying between them. Written as DNA, the CDR3 is TGTGCCAGCAGTCGCCTCGACGGGGGTGGGACTGAAGCTTTCTCT. Encoded protein: CASSRLDGGGTEAFS.

This clone was counted at least ten times. A single base separates this from a much larger clone, so it may be a read error. The CDR3 region is CASSDTLAGGIYEQYF. The CDR3 DNA reads as TGCGCCAGCAGTGATACCCTAGCGGGAGGGATCTACGAGCAGTACTTC. V and J are TRBV10-1 and TRBJ2-7; 12 positions agree with TRBD2. The CDR3 consists of 16 residues. Germline values: CDR1 WNHNN, CDR2 SYGVQD (reference sequence). Trimming cost V 3 bases and J 3 bases; bases outside gene matches: 6.

In this sample, this clone turned up a few times. This rearrangement joins TRBV4-3 to TRBJ1-2; D not resolved. Germline V CDR1 and CDR2: LGHNA, YSLEER. The CDR3 is 14 residues long. The germline V and J ends were trimmed by 1 base and 4 bases, with 10 bases remaining between them. Here the CDR3 reads CASSQALGSYGYTF. The CDR3 region has the DNA TGCGCCAGCAGCCAAGCATTAGGGAGCTATGGCTACACCTTC.

This clone counts as medium-sized. The chain combines TRBV10-3 with TRBJ2-1, with D unresolved. Germline V gene lookup returns CDR1 ENHRY and CDR2 SYGVKD. Trimming pared 4 bases from V and 1 base from J, leaving 2 bases between. The CDR3 contains 12 residues. As DNA, the CDR3 is TGTGCCATCAGTGGGTCCTACAATGAGCAGTTCTTC. It translates to CAISGSYNEQFF.

This clone was seen a handful of times. The chain combines TRBV5-4 with TRBJ1-4; the D gene is possibly TRBD1 (6 bases). From germline, CDR1 is SGHNT and CDR2 YYREEE (reference sequence). The CDR3 runs 15 residues. The V end was cut by 1 base, the J end by 7 bases, with 14 bases between. CDR3 sequence reads: CASSLSARGGEKLFF. The CDR3, as DNA: TGTGCCAGCAGCTTGAGTGCCAGGGGTGGTGAAAAACTGTTTTTT.